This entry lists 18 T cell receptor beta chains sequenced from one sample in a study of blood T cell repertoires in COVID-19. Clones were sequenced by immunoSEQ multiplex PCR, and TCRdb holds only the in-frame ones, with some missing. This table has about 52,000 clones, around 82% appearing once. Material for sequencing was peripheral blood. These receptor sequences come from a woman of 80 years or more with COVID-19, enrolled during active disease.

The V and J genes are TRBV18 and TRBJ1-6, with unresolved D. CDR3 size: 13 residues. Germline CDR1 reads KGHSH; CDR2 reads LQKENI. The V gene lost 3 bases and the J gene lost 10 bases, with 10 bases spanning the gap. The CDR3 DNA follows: TGTGCCAGCTCACCTGTTGGCGGCTCACCCCTCCACTTT. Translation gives CASSPVGGSPLHF.

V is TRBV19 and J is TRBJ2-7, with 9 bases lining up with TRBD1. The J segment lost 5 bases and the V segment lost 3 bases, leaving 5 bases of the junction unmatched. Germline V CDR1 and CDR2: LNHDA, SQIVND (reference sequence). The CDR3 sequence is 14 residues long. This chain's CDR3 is CASSITGGLDEQYF. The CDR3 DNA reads TGTGCCAGTAGTATTACAGGGGGCCTCGACGAGCAGTACTTC.

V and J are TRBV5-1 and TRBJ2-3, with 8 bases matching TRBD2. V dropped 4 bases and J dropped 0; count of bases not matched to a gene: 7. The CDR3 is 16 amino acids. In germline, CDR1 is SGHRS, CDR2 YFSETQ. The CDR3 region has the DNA TGCGCCAGCAGCCCGACTAGCGCTACTAGCACAGATACGCAGTATTTT. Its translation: CASSPTSATSTDTQYF.

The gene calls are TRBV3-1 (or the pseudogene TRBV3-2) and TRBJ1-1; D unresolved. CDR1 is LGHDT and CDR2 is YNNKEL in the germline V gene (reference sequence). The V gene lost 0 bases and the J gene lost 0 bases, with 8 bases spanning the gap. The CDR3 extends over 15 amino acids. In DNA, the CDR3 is TGTGCCAGCAGCCAAGATTGGCGGCTGAACACTGAAGCTTTCTTT. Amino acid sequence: CASSQDWRLNTEAFF.

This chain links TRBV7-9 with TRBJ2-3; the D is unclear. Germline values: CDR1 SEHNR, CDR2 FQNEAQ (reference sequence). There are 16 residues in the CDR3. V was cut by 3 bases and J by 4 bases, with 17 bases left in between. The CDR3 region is CASSLSMGLGADTQYF. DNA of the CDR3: TGTGCCAGCAGCTTGTCCATGGGTCTAGGAGCAGATACGCAGTATTTT.

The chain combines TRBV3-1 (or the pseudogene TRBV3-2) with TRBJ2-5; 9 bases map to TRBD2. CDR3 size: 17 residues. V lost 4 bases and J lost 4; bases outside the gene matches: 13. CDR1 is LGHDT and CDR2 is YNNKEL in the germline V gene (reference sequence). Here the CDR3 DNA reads TGTGCCAGCAGCCTGGCCGTGGTAGCGGGAGCTGCAGAGACCCAGTACTTC. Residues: CASSLAVVAGAAETQYF.

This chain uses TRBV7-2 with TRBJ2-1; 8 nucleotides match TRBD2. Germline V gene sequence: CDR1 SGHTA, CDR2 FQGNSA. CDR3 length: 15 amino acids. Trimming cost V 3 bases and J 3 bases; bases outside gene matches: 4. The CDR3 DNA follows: TGTGCCAGCAGCTTCCCGGGAGGGGTCTACAATGAGCAGTTCTTC. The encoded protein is CASSFPGGVYNEQFF.

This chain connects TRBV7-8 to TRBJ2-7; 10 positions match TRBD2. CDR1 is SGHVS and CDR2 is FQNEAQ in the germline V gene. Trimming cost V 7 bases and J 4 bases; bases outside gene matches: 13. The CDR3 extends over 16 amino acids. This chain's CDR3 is CASTLAGVGRGYEQYF. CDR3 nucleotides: TGTGCCAGCACGCTAGCGGGAGTAGGCCGTGGGTACGAGCAGTACTTC.

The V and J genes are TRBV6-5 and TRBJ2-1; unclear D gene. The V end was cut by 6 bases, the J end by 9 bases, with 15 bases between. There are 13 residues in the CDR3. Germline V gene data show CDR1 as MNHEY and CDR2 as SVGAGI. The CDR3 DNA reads TGTGCCAGCAGCCACGGAGAGCCCGGTGAGCAGTTCTTC. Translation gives CASSHGEPGEQFF.

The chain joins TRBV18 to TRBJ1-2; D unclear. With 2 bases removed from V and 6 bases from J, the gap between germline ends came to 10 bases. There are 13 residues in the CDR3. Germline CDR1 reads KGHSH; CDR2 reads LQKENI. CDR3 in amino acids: CASSPDGYNGYTF. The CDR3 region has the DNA TGTGCCAGCTCACCAGACGGGTATAATGGCTACACCTTC.

As DNA, the CDR3 is TGTGCCAGCAGTTCCCTCACGGGGATTCCTGAAGCTTTCTTT. Protein sequence: CASSSLTGIPEAFF. The chain recombines TRBV28 with TRBJ1-1; D uncertain. Trimming removed 4 bases from V and 6 bases from J, with 15 bases in between. CDR3 length: 14 amino acids. CDR1 and CDR2 from the germline V gene are MDHEN and SYDVKM.

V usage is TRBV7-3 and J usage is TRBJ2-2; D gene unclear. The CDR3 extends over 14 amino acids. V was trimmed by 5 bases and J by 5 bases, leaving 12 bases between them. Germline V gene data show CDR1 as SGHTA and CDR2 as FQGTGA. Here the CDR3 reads CASSKSAGTGELFF. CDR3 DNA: TGTGCCAGCAGCAAGAGCGCTGGGACCGGGGAGCTGTTTTTT.

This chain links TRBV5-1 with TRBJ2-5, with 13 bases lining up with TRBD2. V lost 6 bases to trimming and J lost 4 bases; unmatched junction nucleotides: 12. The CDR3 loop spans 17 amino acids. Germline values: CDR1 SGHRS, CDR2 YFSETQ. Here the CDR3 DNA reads TGCGCCAGCACACAAACACTAGCGGGAGGGCCTGGAGAGACCCAGTACTTC. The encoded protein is CASTQTLAGGPGETQYF. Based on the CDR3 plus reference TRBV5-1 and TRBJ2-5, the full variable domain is KAGVTQTPRYLIKTRGQQVTLSCSPISGHRSVSWYQQTPGQGLQFLFEYFSETQRNKGNFPGRFSGRQFSNSRSEMNVSTLELGDSALYLCASTQTLAGGPGETQYFGPGTRLLVL.

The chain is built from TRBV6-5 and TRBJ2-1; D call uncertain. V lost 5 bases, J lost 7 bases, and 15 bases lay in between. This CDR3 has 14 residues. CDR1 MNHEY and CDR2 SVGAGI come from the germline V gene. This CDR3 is CASSLDGAGNEQFF. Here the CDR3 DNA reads TGTGCCAGCAGTCTCGACGGAGCCGGTAATGAGCAGTTCTTC.

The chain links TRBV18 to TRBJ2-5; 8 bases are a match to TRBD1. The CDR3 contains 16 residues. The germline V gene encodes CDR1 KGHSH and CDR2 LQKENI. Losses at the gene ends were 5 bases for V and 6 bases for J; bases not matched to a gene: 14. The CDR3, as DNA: TGTGCCAGCTCAAGACAGGGGACCGATGTGGGTAAGACCCAGTACTTC. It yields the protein CASSRQGTDVGKTQYF.

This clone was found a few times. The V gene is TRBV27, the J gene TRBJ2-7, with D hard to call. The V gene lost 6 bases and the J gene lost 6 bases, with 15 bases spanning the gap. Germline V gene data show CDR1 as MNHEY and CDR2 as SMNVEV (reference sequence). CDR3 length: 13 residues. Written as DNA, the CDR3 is TGTGCCAGCAGCCGAGGTGAGGCACCCGAGCAGTACTTC. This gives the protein CASSRGEAPEQYF.

The CDR3 nucleotides read TGTGCCGGGAGTGGACGGGAAAGCGGGGAGCTGTTTTTT. It encodes CAGSGRESGELFF. The genes are TRBV19 and TRBJ2-2; weak D call: TRBD2 (5 bases). The CDR3 loop spans 13 amino acids. Germline assignment: CDR1 LNHDA and CDR2 SQIVND (reference sequence). V was shortened by 11 bases and J by 7 bases, with 17 bases between the two germline ends.

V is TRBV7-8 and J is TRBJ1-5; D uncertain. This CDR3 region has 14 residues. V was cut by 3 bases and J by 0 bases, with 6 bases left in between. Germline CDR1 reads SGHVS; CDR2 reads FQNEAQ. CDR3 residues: CASSLASSNQPQHF. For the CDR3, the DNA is TGTGCCAGCAGCTTGGCTTCTAGCAATCAGCCCCAGCATTTT.